This T cell receptor beta chain was sequenced for a study of human T cells and chemical hapten exposure. In this sample, this clonotype turned up a few times. Antigen: not known. TCRdb independently ran MiXCR on the RACE reads; one entry per CDR3 protein. The sample gives some 180,000 distinct CDR3 sequences, about a fifth of which show up once; about 7% is in the top ten. Findings and caveats of the study: PT1 expanded TCR counts correlated positively with patch test score.

V trimming: 2 bases; J trimming: 3 bases; junction bases outside the gene matches: 7. CDR3 size: 15 residues. CDR1 and CDR2 (germline): SGHVS, FQNEAQ. Time point denoted: patch test 1, 2 weeks after DPC sensitization. Treatment reported: therapeutic diphenylcyclopropenone sensitization with weekly scalp DPC. The source material was whole blood, sampled in connection with sensitization to the hapten diphenylcyclopropenone (DPC). The source of this sequence is a woman between 45 and 65 years old with alopecia areata. Some clones in this sample may be carry-over from other donors' samples. V is TRBV7-8 and J is TRBJ2-7; 7 bases align to TRBD2. DNA for the CDR3: TGTGCCAGCAGCTTATCGGCGGGAGCTATCTACGAGCAGTACTTC. The encoded protein is CASSLSAGAIYEQYF.